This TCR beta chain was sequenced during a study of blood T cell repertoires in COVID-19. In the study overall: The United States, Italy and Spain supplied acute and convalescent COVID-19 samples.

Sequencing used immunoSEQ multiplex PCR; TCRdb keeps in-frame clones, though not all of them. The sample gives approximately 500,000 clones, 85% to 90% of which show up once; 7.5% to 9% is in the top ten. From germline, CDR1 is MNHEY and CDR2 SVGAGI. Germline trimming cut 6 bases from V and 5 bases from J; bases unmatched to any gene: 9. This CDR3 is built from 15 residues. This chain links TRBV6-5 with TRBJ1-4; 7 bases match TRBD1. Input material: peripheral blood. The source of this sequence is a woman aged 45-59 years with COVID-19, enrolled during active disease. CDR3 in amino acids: CASSQLVGQNEKLFF. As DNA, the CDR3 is TGTGCCAGCAGCCAACTAGTGGGACAGAATGAAAAACTGTTTTTT.